One and the same sample provided the 10 T cell receptor beta chains below, sequenced in a study of beta chain features in type 1 diabetes. Their antigens are not known. The study's findings and limits: Shortening that was moderate but significant affected the TCRB CDR3s of Type 1 diabetes patients in all four CD4+ subsets.

cDNA synthesis used the whole RNA isolate, giving expressed TCRB sequences. Produced via immunoSEQ multiplex PCR; TCRdb's table is partial and in-frame only. This table has tens of thousands of clones, about 48% appearing once. The specimen was stem cell memory CD4+ T cells from blood. These receptors originate from a man aged 25-45 years with type 1 diabetes.

V usage is TRBV18 and J usage is TRBJ2-7; 7 bases fit TRBD2. Germline V gives CDR1 KGHSH, CDR2 LQKENI. The CDR3 loop spans 14 amino acids. V was clipped by 3 bases and J by 9 bases; unmatched bases: 11. CDR3 loop: CASSPREGGIGQYF. For the CDR3, the DNA is TGTGCCAGCTCACCCCGAGAGGGAGGGATAGGGCAGTACTTC.

This clone came up once. V and J are TRBV6-1 and TRBJ2-3; D is possibly TRBD1 (6 bases). This CDR3 spans 14 amino acids. Trimming took 4 bases from V and 4 from J, leaving 12 bases between them. Germline CDR1 and CDR2: MNHNS and SASEGT. The CDR3: CASSGTAPPDTQYF. The CDR3 nucleotides read TGTGCCAGCAGTGGGACAGCCCCGCCAGATACGCAGTATTTT.

V gene TRBV7-2 combines with J gene TRBJ1-1; D call uncertain. Trimming shortened V by 2 bases and J by 1 base, and 5 bases separated the two germline ends. CDR3 length: 13 amino acids. Per germline, CDR1 SGHTA and CDR2 FQGNSA. The CDR3 DNA is TGTGCCAGCAGCTTACGTAGGAACACTGAAGCTTTCTTT. As protein: CASSLRRNTEAFF.

The chain employs TRBV7-3 and TRBJ2-2; D gene uncertain. Germline lookup yields CDR1 SGHTA and CDR2 FQGTGA. Trimming took off 5 bases at V and 2 bases at J, with 6 bases between the two ends. The CDR3 runs 13 residues. CDR3 nucleotides: TGTGCCAGCAGCCAAATTAACACCGGGGAGCTGTTTTTT. It codes for CASSQINTGELFF.

The J gene is TRBJ2-5, the V gene TRBV4-2; 9 bases agree with TRBD2. The J segment lost 7 bases and the V segment lost 0 bases, leaving 9 bases of the junction unmatched. Germline values: CDR1 LGHNA, CDR2 YNFKEQ. The CDR3 contains 16 residues. CDR3 bases: TGTGCCAGCAGCCAAGATCAGGCGGGAGGGGGGGTGACCCAGTACTTC. Translated, it gives CASSQDQAGGGVTQYF.

This clone was counted between two and nine times. The chain has TRBV29-1 and TRBJ1-1; a weak D match, TRBD1 (6 bases). CDR3 length equals 15 residues. V lost 6 bases and J lost 4, with 21 bases in between. CDR1 is SQVTM, CDR2 ANQGSEA, per germline. The CDR3, as DNA: TGCAGCGTGGACCGACAGGTGACGGCGGGCACTGAAGCTTTCTTT. It translates to CSVDRQVTAGTEAFF.

This clone has at least ten counts. The CDR3 DNA reads as TGCGCCAGCAGTCAATCGCTCTGCGGAGCGTACCAAGAGACCCAGTACTTC. This codes for CASSQSLCGAYQETQYF. The V call is TRBV23-1, the J call TRBJ2-5; D not resolved. TRBV23-1 is filed as an ORF, its function uncertain. V was cut by 0 bases and J by 0 bases, with 14 bases left in between. This CDR3 is 17 amino acids long.

This chain uses TRBV19 with TRBJ1-5, with D tentatively TRBD1 (6 bases). The germline V gene has CDR1 LNHDA and CDR2 SQIVND (reference sequence). The CDR3 covers 15 residues. V gave up 6 bases and J gave up 0 bases, with 12 bases separating them. CDR3: CASSRDTYSNQPQHF. In DNA form, the CDR3 reads TGTGCCAGTAGCCGGGACACTTATAGCAATCAGCCCCAGCATTTT.

This chain connects TRBV28 to TRBJ1-1; TRBD1 aligns across 7 bases. CDR1 is MDHEN and CDR2 is SYDVKM in the germline V gene. This CDR3 has 13 residues. Trimming removed 7 bases from V and 6 bases from J; junction bases left unmatched: 8. CDR3 residues: CASIVLGTAEAFF. CDR3 DNA: TGTGCCAGCATAGTCTTAGGGACAGCTGAAGCTTTCTTT.

This clone was seen only a few times. The rearrangement links TRBV5-1 to TRBJ2-1; 8 positions match TRBD1. Germline V gene sequence: CDR1 SGHRS, CDR2 YFSETQ. The CDR3 covers 16 residues. Germline trimming cut 4 bases from V and 2 bases from J; bases unmatched to any gene: 8. For the CDR3, the DNA is TGCGCCAGCAGCCGGCAACCGGGACAGGCCTACAATGAGCAGTTCTTC. Residues: CASSRQPGQAYNEQFF.